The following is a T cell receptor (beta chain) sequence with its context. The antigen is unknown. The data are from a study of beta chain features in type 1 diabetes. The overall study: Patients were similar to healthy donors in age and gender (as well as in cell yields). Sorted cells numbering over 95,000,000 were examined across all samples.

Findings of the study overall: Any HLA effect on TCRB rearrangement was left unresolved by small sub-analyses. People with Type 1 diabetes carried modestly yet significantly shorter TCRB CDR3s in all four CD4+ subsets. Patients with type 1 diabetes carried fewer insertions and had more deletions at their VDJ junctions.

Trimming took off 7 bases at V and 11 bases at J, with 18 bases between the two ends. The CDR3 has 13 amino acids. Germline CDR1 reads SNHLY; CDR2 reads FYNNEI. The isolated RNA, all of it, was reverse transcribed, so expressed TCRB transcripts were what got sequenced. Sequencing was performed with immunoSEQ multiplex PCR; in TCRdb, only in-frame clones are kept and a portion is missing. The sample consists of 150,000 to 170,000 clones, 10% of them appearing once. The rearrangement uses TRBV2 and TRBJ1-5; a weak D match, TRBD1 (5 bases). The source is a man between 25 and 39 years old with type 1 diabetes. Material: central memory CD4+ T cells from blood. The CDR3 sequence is CASTLQPRQSQHF. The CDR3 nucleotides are TGTGCCAGCACTCTCCAGCCTAGACAGTCCCAGCATTTT.